Listed below are T cell receptor beta chains from one sample, sequenced in a study of kidney transplant recipient with SARS-CoV-2 infection. One entry per CDR3 protein results from TCRdb running MiXCR on the reads. The table includes about 250,000 distinct CDR3 sequences, about 30% detected once. The sequences come from a blood sample, collected at baseline and on day 111 from a kidney transplant recipient. The source of these receptors is a male patient younger than 45 who had COVID-19 and was a kidney transplant recipient. These T cells may partly come from the graft donor. The CDR3 runs from the conserved cysteine through the conserved F or W. Each record gives: CDR3 DNA, CDR3 protein, clone size, J gene, V gene, D gene. A D gene is named only where the DNA matches it firmly. Size is stated for part of the rows, as once, few or many counts, or as a class when the clone is expanded.

TGTGCCAGCCTGGGACAGGGGGCTTTCAATCAGCCCCAGCATTTT CASLGQGAFNQPQHF many TRBJ1-5 TRBV6-1 TRBD1
TGTGCCAGCAGCGAGGGACAGGGAACTGGAAACACCATATATTTT CASSEGQGTGNTIYF many TRBJ1-3 TRBV7-8 TRBD1
TGTGCCAGCAGCCAAACACTTCCCATTTGGAAGACCTATGGCTACACCTTC CASSQTLPIWKTYGYTF - TRBJ1-2 TRBV3-1 -
TGCGCCAGCAGCCCCTCGACAGCGATGAACACTGAAGCTTTCTTT CASSPSTAMNTEAFF many TRBJ1-1 TRBV5-1 -
TGCGCCAGCATGCTTGACCCAGGCCCCTATGGCTACACCTTC CASMLDPGPYGYTF many TRBJ1-2 TRBV5-1 -
TGTGCCAGCAGAGACCCGACAGACCTCGGCTATGGCTACACCTTC CASRDPTDLGYGYTF - TRBJ1-2 TRBV9 -
TGTGCCACCAGCAGAGAGGCAGGGCGTCAAGATACGCAGTATTTT CATSREAGRQDTQYF - TRBJ2-3 TRBV15 -
TGTGCCAGCAGCTTTGATGGCAGCCCCTACTACGAGCAGTACTTC CASSFDGSPYYEQYF many TRBJ2-7 TRBV11-2 -
TGTGCCAGCAGCGTACAAAGGGAGTGGCCCAACGTCCTGACTTTC CASSVQREWPNVLTF few TRBJ2-6 TRBV9 -
TGCAGTGCTAGGAAAGACTACGAGCAGTACTTC CSARKDYEQYF many TRBJ2-7 TRBV20-1 -
TGTGCCAGCAGGTGCGAGGTAGCTACAACAAAGTCGGGCCACGTCCTGACTTTC CASRCEVATTKSGHVLTF many TRBJ2-6 TRBV21-1 -